One T cell receptor beta chain is described in this entry. The clone's antigen remains unknown. No base quality values were provided; no much bigger clone lies one nucleotide off. The donors were 40 or so Caucasian individuals from Russia, aged roughly 6 to 95 years, who were systemically healthy. Approximately 9.3 milliliters of peripheral blood were collected from each donor into EDTA-treated Vacutainer tubes. Ficoll-Paque density-gradient centrifugation was used to isolate PBMCs, with at least 6.5 million per sample. Total RNA was extracted from PBMCs with Trizol reagent, with at least 6 micrograms obtained per sample. For every donor, flow cytometry on a PBMC aliquot measured the percentage of naive CD45RAhigh/CD27high T cells. The CDR3 covers 15 residues, taking in both the cysteine and the phenylalanine. The DNA shown is the 45-base CDR3, in frame from base 1. V is trimmed back by 4 bases and J by 8 bases, and the junction contains 11 bases that no gene match accounts for. CDR1 and CDR2, per the germline V gene (reference sequence), are SGHKS and YYEKEE.

This specimen belongs to a study of blood T cells in healthy people across ages (dated by TCRdb to the mid-2010s). For the wider study: In model experiments, roughly one uniquely barcoded TCR beta cDNA molecule per two T cells was captured by template switching. Using the same blood draw, the study looked at two additional independent replicas of 1 million unique cDNA reads for two donors, one aged 18 to 29 and the other aged 80 or older. To track age-related changes in TCR beta repertoire diversity, the study relied on deep sequencing normalized with unique cDNA molecular identifiers. The donors were divided into four age groups: young (average around 15 years), middle-aged (approximately 42), aged (about 56) and long-lived (82). Donors of different ages were randomly distributed across sequencing lanes to avoid experimental bias. General study outcomes and caveats: Compared with the aged group, the long-lived group had more naive CD4+ T cells, fewer expanded clones and increased TCR diversity, suggesting age selection. There was a strong correlation between observed TCR beta diversity and the percentage of naive T cells measured by flow cytometry. Estimates of total diversity from one million sequenced T cells were regarded as lower bounds and underestimates. Because profiling used bulk unsorted PBMCs, naive and antigen-experienced compartments could not be compared conclusively. Observed TCR beta diversity per million T cells fell roughly linearly with age, and a significant reduction was already apparent by age about 36. The CMV infection status of donors was not known, potentially confounding age-related changes in expanded clonotypes.

The library was made by 5' RACE. The listed sequencing device is Illumina HiSeq 2500. A second PCR of roughly 6 to 11 cycles was run with a J-beta primer mix and a sample-barcoded 5' primer. Each TCR beta cDNA molecule received a unique molecular identifier from a template-switch 5' adaptor carrying 12 random nucleotides. Each sample yielded at least 3 million CDR3-containing paired-end reads. The Mint cDNA synthesis kit, primed by a TRBC-specific oligonucleotide, was used to synthesize first-strand cDNA from all RNA. Following uracil-DNA glycosylase treatment, all cDNA underwent a first 18-cycle PCR with the universal primers M1SS and BC2_uni_R. As for the authors' bioinformatics: Each sample was normalized by randomly selecting 1 million high-quality reads, each carrying a distinct molecular identifier. Reads sharing molecular identifiers were discarded rather than binned into consensus sequences. MiTCR, with a Q25 quality threshold and the strictest error-elimination algorithm, was used for CDR3 identification, clonotype clustering and error correction. A nonparametric unseen species model with Euler transformation was used to estimate lower-bound total TCR beta diversity. The public reads were quality trimmed at Q25 with fastp and then assembled into clones with MiXCR by TCRdb, keeping productive beta chains. Each CDR3 protein gets just one entry, which takes the most common genes and DNA from the rows behind it. These V and J calls are TCRdb output, not the study's own analysis. The table for this sample lists roughly 1,500,000 distinct CDR3 sequences; 42% of them were counted only once. 7.9% of the sample belongs to the ten largest clones.

The sequencing sample was made of blood. The sequence derives from a woman aged 18-29 years in good health. The V and J genes are TRBV5-5 and TRBJ2-4; TRBD1 aligns with 8 central bases. The DNA sequence is TGTGCCAGCAGCATCGGGACAGGCTTTCGGTACATTCAGTACTTC. Its translation reads: CASSIGTGFRYIQYF.